The 20 T cell receptor beta chains below all came from one sample that was sequenced in a study of T-cell memory formation after mild COVID-19. TCRdb itself ran the 5' RACE reads through MiXCR, one entry per CDR3 protein. The repertoire has more than 150,000 distinct CDR3 sequences, 20% to 25% of them found once; the top ten carry about 23%. Sequenced sample: PBMCs or a T cell subset sorted from them (not recorded which). These receptors all stem from an adult woman who had mild COVID-19 (a few samples of this study predate the infection). Cell type and time point are not known.

The chain carries TRBV7-2 and TRBJ2-1, with no clear D. V was shortened by 5 bases and J by 6 bases, with 14 bases between the two germline ends. The V gene's germline CDR1 is SGHTA and CDR2 FQGNSA. The length of the CDR3 is 14 residues. The CDR3 loop is CASSALGNFNEQFF. For the CDR3, the DNA is TGTGCCAGCAGCGCCCTTGGTAATTTCAATGAGCAGTTCTTC. The whole variable domain, filled in from reference TRBV7-2 and TRBJ2-1, reads GAGVSQSPSNKVTEKGKDVELRCDPISGHTALYWYRQSLGQGLEFLIYFQGNSAPDKSGLPSDRFSAERTGGSVSTLTIQRTQQEDSAVYLCASSALGNFNEQFFGPGTRLTVL.

There are a few counts of this clonotype. The CDR3: CATSRTTGDRGAGSQETQYF. The CDR3 DNA is TGTGCCACCAGCAGAACCACAGGGGACAGGGGAGCGGGGTCCCAAGAGACCCAGTACTTC. The chain is built from TRBV15 and TRBJ2-5; 10 bases are a match to TRBD1. The CDR3 runs 20 residues. Losses at the gene ends were 2 bases for V and 1 base for J; bases not matched to a gene: 16. The germline V gene has CDR1 LNHNV and CDR2 YYDKDF (reference sequence). The variable domain in full, completed from reference TRBV15 and TRBJ2-5, reads DAMVIQNPRYQVTQFGKPVTLSCSQTLNHNVMYWYQQKSSQAPKLLFHYYDKDFNNEADTPDNFQSRRPNTSFCFLDIRSPGLGDTAMYLCATSRTTGDRGAGSQETQYFGPGTRLLVL.

This clonotype has only a few counts. The V call is TRBV2, the J call TRBJ2-7; either TRBD1 or TRBD2 may supply D (6 bases each). The CDR3 contains 15 residues. Trimming removed 6 bases from V and 5 bases from J, with 20 bases in between. Per the germline V gene, CDR1 is SNHLY and CDR2 is FYNNEI. In DNA, the CDR3 is TGTGCCAGCAGGGATGGAGGGGGGCTGATCCACGAGCAGTACTTC. Translating gives CASRDGGGLIHEQYF.

This clonotype was picked up a small number of times. The chain is built from TRBV9 and TRBJ1-1, with 11 bases aligning to TRBD1. V gave up 4 bases and J gave up 4 bases; unmatched junction bases: 6. CDR3 size: 15 residues. The V gene's germline CDR1 is SGDLS and CDR2 YYNGEE. The CDR3 reads CASSSSGTGGTEAFF. The CDR3 DNA reads TGTGCCAGCAGCTCTTCGGGGACAGGGGGCACTGAAGCTTTCTTT.

This clonotype was picked up a small number of times. The CDR3 region is CASWGWGTQYF. The CDR3 DNA sequence: TGTGCCAGCTGGGGGTGGGGTACGCAGTATTTT. V gene TRBV6-2 or TRBV6-3 combines with J gene TRBJ2-3; D is perhaps TRBD1 or TRBD2 (5 bases each). With 8 bases removed from V and 8 bases from J, the gap between germline ends came to 11 bases. This CDR3 comprises 11 residues. The V gene's germline CDR1 is MNHEY and CDR2 SVGEGT.

The chain is built from TRBV4-1 and TRBJ2-5, with 9 bases that match TRBD1. The germline gives CDR1 MGHRA, CDR2 YSYEKL. This CDR3 spans 13 amino acids. Trimming cost V 8 bases and J 3 bases; bases outside gene matches: 4. CDR3 residues: CASRGQGEETQYF. As DNA, the CDR3 is TGCGCCAGCCGGGGACAGGGCGAAGAGACCCAGTACTTC.

The rearrangement uses TRBV20-1 and TRBJ1-1; D remains unclear. The CDR3 totals 13 residues. Germline CDR1 and CDR2: DFQATT and SNEGSKA (reference sequence). Trimming stripped 0 bases from V and 0 bases from J, with 5 bases between. The CDR3 region is CSARDDLNTEAFF. In DNA form, the CDR3 reads TGCAGTGCTAGAGATGACTTGAACACTGAAGCTTTCTTT.

There are a few counts of this clonotype. Here the CDR3 reads CASQSGQVYNEQFF. The CDR3 DNA sequence: TGTGCCAGTCAGTCGGGACAGGTCTACAATGAGCAGTTCTTC. The rearrangement joins TRBV12-3 or TRBV12-4 to TRBJ2-1; TRBD1 agrees at 8 bases. V lost 9 bases to trimming and J lost 3 bases; unmatched junction nucleotides: 7. CDR3 size: 14 residues.

The genes are TRBV20-1 and TRBJ2-7; 10 bases line up with TRBD2. V dropped 6 bases and J dropped 3; count of bases not matched to a gene: 8. Germline CDR1 is DFQATT and CDR2 is SNEGSKA (reference sequence). The CDR3 length is 14 residues. The CDR3 is CSAGTSGIYYEQYF. The CDR3, as DNA: TGCAGTGCAGGAACTAGCGGGATTTACTACGAGCAGTACTTC.

This clonotype was recorded many times. The rearrangement uses TRBV6-4 and TRBJ2-1, with TRBD2 matching over 10 bases. The ends lost 4 bases at V and 0 bases at J; junction bases unmatched: 0. Germline CDR1 MRHNA, CDR2 SNTAGT. The CDR3 covers 15 residues. CDR3 residues: CASSGTSGSYNEQFF. For the CDR3, the DNA is TGTGCCAGCAGTGGGACTAGCGGCTCCTACAATGAGCAGTTCTTC.

This clonotype has a single count. This chain uses TRBV29-1 with TRBJ2-2, with a weak D call TRBD2 (5 bases). Between the trimmed V and J ends, which lost 6 bases and 6 bases, there was a span of 11 bases. This CDR3 has 12 amino acids. Germline CDR1 is SQVTM and CDR2 is ANQGSEA. As DNA, the CDR3 is TGCAGCGTGGATGGGAGCTCCGGGGAGCTGTTTTTT. It translates to CSVDGSSGELFF.

The genes are TRBV9 and TRBJ2-1, with 8 bases matching TRBD2. This CDR3 has 16 amino acids. Trimming at V came to 4 bases and at J to 5 bases, leaving 11 bases not matched to a gene. Germline V gene sequence: CDR1 SGDLS, CDR2 YYNGEE. The CDR3 DNA follows: TGTGCCAGCAGCTCGCGGACTAGCCAGACAAACAATGAGCAGTTCTTC. Residues: CASSSRTSQTNNEQFF. Full variable domain (rest looked up from reference TRBV9 and TRBJ2-1): DSGVTQTPKHLITATGQRVTLRCSPRSGDLSVYWYQQSLDQGLQFLIQYYNGEERAKGNILERFSAQQFPDLHSELNLSSLELGDSALYFCASSSRTSQTNNEQFFGPGTRLTVL.

This clonotype has a handful of counts. V and J are TRBV7-9 and TRBJ2-5, with TRBD2 identical over 10 bases. This CDR3 region has 15 residues. Germline assignment: CDR1 SEHNR and CDR2 FQNEAQ (reference sequence). V shed 5 bases and J 0 bases; nucleotides not matched to a gene: 3. This CDR3 reads CASSTGLAYQETQYF. CDR3 DNA: TGTGCCAGCAGCACGGGACTAGCGTACCAAGAGACCCAGTACTTC.

The chain has TRBV7-8 and TRBJ1-1; 7 positions match TRBD1. V shed 5 bases and J 2 bases; nucleotides not matched to a gene: 5. Germline-derived CDR1 and CDR2 are SGHVS and FQNEAQ. This CDR3 is built from 14 residues. CDR3 in amino acids: CASSPTGTNTEAFF. The CDR3 DNA sequence: TGTGCCAGCAGCCCGACAGGGACCAACACTGAAGCTTTCTTT.

The chain carries TRBV5-5 and TRBJ2-7; 12 bases are a match to TRBD2. In germline, CDR1 is SGHKS, CDR2 YYEKEE (reference sequence). The CDR3 covers 15 residues. Losses at the gene ends were 4 bases for V and 4 bases for J; bases not matched to a gene: 6. The CDR3 loop reads CASSAGTSGYYEQYF. The CDR3 DNA follows: TGTGCCAGCAGCGCCGGGACTAGCGGGTATTACGAGCAGTACTTC.

CDR3 sequence reads: CASSLLSSADTQYF. The CDR3 DNA sequence: TGTGCCAGCAGTTTATTGTCTAGCGCGGATACGCAGTATTTT. V usage is TRBV27 and J usage is TRBJ2-3; a weak D match, TRBD2 (6 bases). The CDR3 consists of 14 residues. Germline V gene lookup returns CDR1 MNHEY and CDR2 SMNVEV (reference sequence). The V and J ends lost 1 base and 6 bases respectively, with 11 bases between them.

The V gene is TRBV4-1, the J gene TRBJ2-7, with 8 bases fitting TRBD1. CDR3 length: 16 amino acids. Germline V gene sequence: CDR1 MGHRA, CDR2 YSYEKL. V gave up 0 bases and J gave up 0 bases; unmatched junction bases: 4. The CDR3 DNA follows: TGCGCCAGCAGCCAAGACGGGGACAGGAGCTCCTACGAGCAGTACTTC. This translates into CASSQDGDRSSYEQYF.

V usage is TRBV9 and J usage is TRBJ2-1; D perhaps matches TRBD2 (5 bases). Trimming cost V 0 bases and J 0 bases, with 10 bases left between them. The CDR3 covers 16 residues. Germline assignment: CDR1 SGDLS and CDR2 YYNGEE. In nucleotides, the CDR3 is TGTGCCAGCAGCGTAGGGCGGGCGAGCTCCTACAATGAGCAGTTCTTC. The encoded protein is CASSVGRASSYNEQFF.

The chain recombines TRBV14 with TRBJ2-2, with D hard to call. CDR1 is SGHDN, CDR2 FVKESK, per germline. This CDR3 has 14 amino acids. V shed 3 bases and J shed 6 bases, with 11 bases lying between them. CDR3 protein: CASSQVSFAGELFF. The CDR3 DNA follows: TGTGCCAGCAGCCAGGTGTCCTTCGCCGGGGAGCTGTTTTTT. Using reference TRBV14 and TRBJ2-2 for the parts outside the CDR3, the full variable domain is EAGVTQFPSHSVIEKGQTVTLRCDPISGHDNLYWYRRVMGKEIKFLLHFVKESKQDESGMPNNRFLAERTGGTYSTLKVQPAELEDSGVYFCASSQVSFAGELFFGEGSRLTVL.

The chain has TRBV3-1 and TRBJ2-1; D perhaps matches TRBD2 (6 bases). V was cut by 3 bases and J by 4 bases, with 19 bases left in between. CDR3 size: 17 residues. Germline values: CDR1 LGHDT, CDR2 YNNKEL (reference sequence). Written as DNA, the CDR3 is TGTGCCAGCAGCCAGGGGAAGACCGGGACTCAATACAATGAGCAGTTCTTC. Its protein product is CASSQGKTGTQYNEQFF.